Given below is one TCR beta chain in context. Germline V gene data show CDR1 as MDHEN and CDR2 as SYDVKM. Deletions cut 7 bases from V and 3 bases from J, with 10 bases between. The CDR3 is 12 amino acids. Noted treatment: some 19 received Ad26.COV2.S at low or high dose, single or two shots; about five received placebo; per-sample allocation not given. Samples were taken on day 63 after the first vaccine or placebo injection. Using immunoSEQ multiplex PCR, the repertoire was profiled, and TCRdb retains in-frame clones only, with some absent. The sample yields about 410,000 clones, approximately 90% seen once. This record comes from a study of Ad26.COV2.S vaccination and SARS-CoV-2 variants.

The receptor was derived from a person between 18 and 65 years old who received the Ad26.COV2.S COVID-19 vaccine or a placebo. This chain uses TRBV28 with TRBJ2-7; D perhaps matches TRBD1 (5 bases). Specimen: peripheral blood, collected in a trial of Ad26.COV2.S vaccine versus placebo. Here the CDR3 reads CASTSQDYEQYF. The CDR3 DNA reads TGTGCCAGCACCTCACAGGACTACGAGCAGTACTTC.